Each of the 22 T cell receptor beta chains below was sequenced from the same sample in a study of CD8 T cells in ankylosing spondylitis. MiXCR, run by TCRdb on the 5' RACE reads, gives a single entry per CDR3 protein. The sample has some 130,000 distinct CDR3 sequences, 6% to 8% seen once. The specimen sequenced was blood, either unsorted or a sorted T cell fraction (not recorded which). These receptors were collected from a female donor with ankylosing spondylitis or in good health (not recorded which).

This clonotype was detected many times. This chain connects TRBV28 to TRBJ1-6; unclear D gene. Germline V lookup: CDR1 MDHEN, CDR2 SYDVKM. There are 12 residues in the CDR3. Trimming took 8 bases from V and 4 from J, leaving 6 bases between them. The CDR3: CASWRYNSPLHF. DNA of the CDR3: TGTGCCAGCTGGAGGTATAATTCACCCCTCCACTTT.

This clonotype showed up many times. The chain carries TRBV5-1 and TRBJ2-1; a weak D match, TRBD1 (5 bases). The V gene lost 3 bases and the J gene lost 0 bases, with 16 bases spanning the gap. The germline V gene has CDR1 SGHRS and CDR2 YFSETQ. The CDR3 sequence is 17 residues long. The CDR3 nucleotides read TGCGCCAGCAGCTACAGACAGCGTTCCGACTCCTACAATGAGCAGTTCTTC. Encoded protein: CASSYRQRSDSYNEQFF. The entire variable domain, with the rest obtained from reference TRBV5-1 and TRBJ2-1, is as follows: KAGVTQTPRYLIKTRGQQVTLSCSPISGHRSVSWYQQTPGQGLQFLFEYFSETQRNKGNFPGRFSGRQFSNSRSEMNVSTLELGDSALYLCASSYRQRSDSYNEQFFGPGTRLTVL.

This clonotype was observed many times. Relative to the germline gene, one junction end is altered; a read error may explain this. The J gene is TRBJ2-7, the V gene TRBV12-3 or TRBV12-4, with 9 bases identical to TRBD2. The CDR3 covers 14 residues. In nucleotides, the CDR3 is TGTGCCAGCACCTCCGGGACTAGCTCCGACGAGCAGTACTTC. Translation: CASTSGTSSDEQYF.

This clonotype appeared many times. This sequence joins TRBV7-2 and TRBJ1-3, with 7 bases matching TRBD1. The CDR3 is 16 amino acids. Germline CDR1 reads SGHTA; CDR2 reads FQGNSA. The junction had 4 bases not matched to a gene; V was cut back by 0 bases and J by 2 bases. Here the CDR3 DNA reads TGTGCCAGCAGCTTAGCCCGAGGGACAGCTGGAAACACCATATATTTT. This translates into CASSLARGTAGNTIYF.

Ten or more counts support this clonotype. The rearrangement uses TRBV12-3 or TRBV12-4 and TRBJ1-2; D perhaps matches TRBD1 (6 bases). The CDR3 has 14 amino acids. The V and J ends lost 6 bases and 4 bases respectively, with 15 bases between them. The CDR3 reads CASRPTGQGYGYTF. The CDR3 DNA reads TGTGCCAGCAGACCTACAGGGCAGGGCTATGGCTACACCTTC.

V gene TRBV20-1 combines with J gene TRBJ1-2, with D perhaps matching TRBD1 (5 bases). Per the germline V gene, CDR1 is DFQATT and CDR2 is SNEGSKA (reference sequence). The CDR3 runs 12 residues. Deletions cut 5 bases from V and 1 base from J, with 8 bases between. The CDR3 DNA sequence: TGCAGTGCTGGACAATATAACTATGGCTACACCTTC. It codes for CSAGQYNYGYTF.

Ten or more counts support this clonotype. The V gene is TRBV20-1, the J gene TRBJ2-1; 13 bases line up with TRBD2. The CDR3 covers 16 residues. Germline lookup yields CDR1 DFQATT and CDR2 SNEGSKA (reference sequence). Trimming at V came to 2 bases and at J to 9 bases, leaving 10 bases not matched to a gene. The CDR3 DNA is TGCAGTGCTAGACGGGGAACTAGCGGGGGGGGATCTGAGCAGTTCTTC. Protein: CSARRGTSGGGSEQFF.

At least ten counts were recorded for this clonotype. CDR3 protein: CASSSSWQGHNEQFF. For the CDR3, the DNA is TGTGCCAGCAGCTCTAGCTGGCAGGGCCACAATGAGCAGTTCTTC. The chain recombines TRBV11-2 with TRBJ2-1, with D tentatively TRBD1 or TRBD2 (5 bases each). Trimming removed 4 bases from V and 5 bases from J, with 15 bases in between. Germline CDR1 and CDR2: SGHAT and FQNNGV. This CDR3 region has 15 residues.

This clonotype was counted at least ten times. The chain recombines TRBV29-1 with TRBJ1-5; D gene ambiguous. V lost 4 bases to trimming and J lost 0 bases, with 7 bases between them. The CDR3 runs 13 residues. Germline-derived CDR1 and CDR2 are SQVTM and ANQGSEA. The CDR3 reads CSVGMTSNQPQHF. CDR3 DNA: TGCAGCGTTGGGATGACTAGCAATCAGCCCCAGCATTTT. Drawing the rest from reference TRBV29-1 and TRBJ1-5, the complete variable domain is SAVISQKPSRDICQRGTSLTIQCQVDSQVTMMFWYRQQPGQSLTLIATANQGSEATYESGFVIDKFPISRPNLTFSTLTVSNMSPEDSSIYLCSVGMTSNQPQHFGDGTRLSIL.

The chain joins TRBV7-2 to TRBJ1-2; D gene ambiguous. This CDR3 has 12 amino acids. CDR1 SGHTA and CDR2 FQGNSA come from the germline V gene. V lost 5 bases to trimming and J lost 2 bases, with 6 bases between them. The CDR3 sequence: CASSPFNYGYTF. DNA of the CDR3: TGTGCCAGCAGCCCTTTCAACTATGGCTACACCTTC.

At least ten counts were recorded for this clonotype. In DNA, the CDR3 is TGTGCCAGCAGTTTGGATGAGCAGTTCTTC. This sequence encodes CASSLDEQFF. This rearrangement joins TRBV12-3 or TRBV12-4 to TRBJ2-1; unclear D gene. The CDR3 length is 10 residues. V lost 3 bases and J 8 bases, leaving 2 bases between the germline ends.

This sequence joins TRBV19 and TRBJ1-6; D gene unclear. V lost 3 bases to trimming and J lost 9 bases, with 12 bases between them. The CDR3 runs 14 residues. CDR1 and CDR2 (germline): LNHDA, SQIVND (reference sequence). The CDR3 bases are TGTGCCAGTAGTATTGAAAGGGCTACTTCACCCCTCCACTTT. Protein sequence: CASSIERATSPLHF. Complete variable domain (other parts from reference TRBV19 and TRBJ1-6): DGGITQSPKYLFRKEGQNVTLSCEQNLNHDAMYWYRQDPGQGLRLIYYSQIVNDFQKGDIAEGYSVSREKKESFPLTVTSAQKNPTAFYLCASSIERATSPLHFGNGTRLTVT.

This clonotype was recorded only once. A much larger clone differs from this one at a single base, so this may be a read error. DNA for the CDR3: TGTGCCAGCACGTCCAGGTCCACTGAAGTTTTCTTT. It specifies CASTSRSTEVFF. The chain uses TRBV25-1 and TRBJ1-1, with no clear D. There are 12 residues in the CDR3. Per germline, CDR1 MGHDK and CDR2 SYGVNS.

This clonotype came up many times. The chain recombines TRBV12-3 or TRBV12-4 with TRBJ1-2; possibly TRBD1 for D (6 bases). V was cut by 6 bases and J by 8 bases, with 19 bases left in between. This CDR3 has 14 residues. CDR3 sequence reads: CASSPGGALSGYTF. In DNA form, the CDR3 reads TGTGCCAGCAGCCCCGGGGGGGCGCTTAGCGGCTACACCTTC.

This clonotype was observed many times. The chain has TRBV20-1 and TRBJ2-2, with 7 positions matching TRBD2. The CDR3 contains 11 residues. Germline lookup yields CDR1 DFQATT and CDR2 SNEGSKA (reference sequence). The trim removed 5 bases at V and 9 bases at J, leaving 3 bases unmatched. The CDR3 coding sequence is TGCAGTGCTCCGGGGGGTCGGGAGCTGTTTTTT. Translated, it gives CSAPGGRELFF.

The rearrangement links TRBV5-4 to TRBJ2-2, with D unclear. Between the trimmed V and J ends, which lost 4 bases and 6 bases, there was a span of 10 bases. Germline values: CDR1 SGHNT, CDR2 YYREEE (reference sequence). The CDR3 has 13 residues. CDR3 coding DNA: TGTGCCAGCAGCGACTCGGAACCCGGGGAGCTGTTTTTT. Amino acids: CASSDSEPGELFF.

The table lists this clonotype with many counts. The V and J genes are TRBV5-1 and TRBJ2-3; 12 bases line up with TRBD2. Trimming removed 4 bases from V and 5 bases from J; junction bases left unmatched: 8. The germline V gene encodes CDR1 SGHRS and CDR2 YFSETQ. This CDR3 comprises 16 residues. DNA of the CDR3: TGCGCCAGCAGCGAATGGACTAGCGGGGTTAAAGATACGCAGTATTTT. Translation: CASSEWTSGVKDTQYF.

CDR3 sequence reads: CASSLVEVGGAYEQYF. The CDR3, as DNA: TGTGCCAGCAGCTTAGTTGAGGTAGGGGGGGCCTACGAGCAGTACTTC. This chain links TRBV7-2 with TRBJ2-7; possible D gene TRBD2, 7 bases. V lost 1 base and J 2 bases, leaving 15 bases between the germline ends. CDR1 and CDR2 (germline): SGHTA, FQGNSA. This CDR3 has 16 residues. Complete variable domain (other parts from reference TRBV7-2 and TRBJ2-7): GAGVSQSPSNKVTEKGKDVELRCDPISGHTALYWYRQSLGQGLEFLIYFQGNSAPDKSGLPSDRFSAERTGGSVSTLTIQRTQQEDSAVYLCASSLVEVGGAYEQYFGPGTRLTVT.

This clonotype was picked up a small number of times. The chain has TRBV19 and TRBJ1-1, with D uncertain. The germline V gene encodes CDR1 LNHDA and CDR2 SQIVND (reference sequence). The CDR3 contains 15 residues. Trimming cost V 5 bases and J 7 bases, with 20 bases left between them. The DNA of the CDR3 is TGTGCCAGTAGTTTGCTCGGAGAGGCCGCTAATGAAGCTTTCTTT. This translates into CASSLLGEAANEAFF.

This clonotype showed up many times. V is TRBV6-5 and J is TRBJ1-2; 11 bases agree with TRBD1. V lost 2 bases and J lost 4; bases outside the gene matches: 6. This CDR3 is 16 amino acids long. CDR1 MNHEY and CDR2 SVGAGI come from the germline V gene. CDR3: CASSYLRTGGGYGYTF. CDR3 sequence (DNA): TGTGCCAGCAGTTACCTGAGGACAGGGGGCGGCTATGGCTACACCTTC.

The genes are TRBV20-1 and TRBJ1-5, with D possibly being TRBD1 (5 bases). This CDR3 is built from 14 residues. Per the germline V gene, CDR1 is DFQATT and CDR2 is SNEGSKA (reference sequence). V was clipped by 5 bases and J by 0 bases, with 11 bases between them. CDR3 coding DNA: TGCAGTGCTGGCAGACAGTTTAGCAATCAGCCCCAGCATTTT. It yields the protein CSAGRQFSNQPQHF.

This clonotype has a handful of counts. J is TRBJ1-1 and V is TRBV6-1, with 8 bases lining up with TRBD1. V shed 2 bases and J 5 bases; nucleotides not matched to a gene: 4. Germline loops: CDR1 MNHNS, CDR2 SASEGT. The CDR3 runs to 14 residues. The CDR3 region is CASSEPTGVTEAFF. CDR3 nucleotides: TGTGCCAGCAGTGAACCGACAGGGGTTACTGAAGCTTTCTTT.